A selection of T cell receptor beta chains follows, all from one sample in a study of CD8 T cells in ankylosing spondylitis. TCRdb recomputed calls from the 5' RACE reads with MiXCR, one row per CDR3 protein. The table includes fewer than 400,000 distinct CDR3 sequences, roughly 8% detected once. Sequenced input: blood, either unsorted or a sorted T cell fraction (not recorded which). The receptors shown here come from a male donor with ankylosing spondylitis. The CDR3 runs from the conserved cysteine through the conserved F or W. D genes are given only for firm matches. The size of a clone is reported for some rows only, either as once, few or many, or as a class for expanded clones.

V gene: TRBV24-1; clone size: -; J gene: TRBJ2-2; D gene: TRBD1; CDR3 DNA: TGTGCCACCAGTGAACCCCCTACAGGGGTCGGGGAGCTGTTTTTT; CDR3 protein: CATSEPPTGVGELFF
V gene: TRBV5-1; clone size: many; J gene: TRBJ2-2; D gene: -; CDR3 DNA: TGCGCCAGCAGCTTGGAGGCAGCTTTGGGGGAGCTGTTTTTT; CDR3 protein: CASSLEAALGELFF
V gene: TRBV12-5; clone size: -; J gene: TRBJ2-3; D gene: -; CDR3 DNA: TGTGCTAGTGGTTTGTTCCTCCCCACAGATACGCAGTATTTT; CDR3 protein: CASGLFLPTDTQYF
V gene: TRBV10-3; clone size: few; J gene: TRBJ1-5; D gene: TRBD1; CDR3 DNA: TGTGCCATCAGTGCCAACGGACAGGGAACGGGTCAGCCCCAGCATTTT; CDR3 protein: CAISANGQGTGQPQHF
V gene: TRBV29-1; clone size: -; J gene: TRBJ1-1; D gene: -; CDR3 DNA: TGCAGCGTTGAAGACGTGGGTGGGGGTGAAGCTTTCTTT; CDR3 protein: CSVEDVGGGEAFF
V gene: TRBV4-1; clone size: few; J gene: TRBJ2-7; D gene: TRBD1; CDR3 DNA: TGCGCCAGCAGCCAACCCACAGGGGGCAGCTCCTACGAGCAGTACTTC; CDR3 protein: CASSQPTGGSSYEQYF
V gene: TRBV29-1; clone size: few; J gene: TRBJ2-5; D gene: -; CDR3 DNA: TGCAGCGTTGACTGGTTGGGGGAGACCCAGTACTTC; CDR3 protein: CSVDWLGETQYF
V gene: TRBV18; clone size: -; J gene: TRBJ2-5; D gene: -; CDR3 DNA: TGTGCCAGCTCGCCTTCCCTTGGACTGGGAGAGACCCAGTACTTC; CDR3 protein: CASSPSLGLGETQYF
V gene: TRBV5-1; clone size: few; J gene: TRBJ2-1; D gene: -; CDR3 DNA: TGCGCCAGCAGCCCGGTGTCGGACCTTTACAATGAGCAGTTCTTC; CDR3 protein: CASSPVSDLYNEQFF
V gene: TRBV28; clone size: few; J gene: TRBJ2-1; D gene: TRBD2; CDR3 DNA: TGTGCCAGCAGCCCCCTAACTAGCGGGCTATACAATGAGCAGTTCTTC; CDR3 protein: CASSPLTSGLYNEQFF
V gene: TRBV29-1; clone size: few; J gene: TRBJ2-3; D gene: -; CDR3 DNA: TGCAGCGTTGACAAGGAGGATAGGGCGGTATTCAGCACAGATACGCAGTATTTT; CDR3 protein: CSVDKEDRAVFSTDTQYF
V gene: TRBV7-9; clone size: many; J gene: TRBJ2-3; D gene: TRBD2; CDR3 DNA: TGTGCCAGCAGCTTCCGGGAGGCCCTTAGCACAGATACGCAGTATTTT; CDR3 protein: CASSFREALSTDTQYF
V gene: TRBV6-1; clone size: few; J gene: TRBJ2-5; D gene: -; CDR3 DNA: TGTGCCAGCAGACCGGCTGCAAGTATGGAGACCCAGTACTTC; CDR3 protein: CASRPAASMETQYF
V gene: TRBV10-3; clone size: many; J gene: TRBJ2-2; D gene: TRBD1; CDR3 DNA: TGTGCCATCAAGGGGGCACCGAACACCGGGGAGCTGTTTTTT; CDR3 protein: CAIKGAPNTGELFF
V gene: TRBV5-1; clone size: -; J gene: TRBJ2-7; D gene: TRBD2; CDR3 DNA: TGCGCCAGCAGCCAAAAGACTAGCGGTAGTGCCGAGCAGTACTTC; CDR3 protein: CASSQKTSGSAEQYF
V gene: TRBV27; clone size: -; J gene: TRBJ1-5; D gene: -; CDR3 DNA: TGTGCCAGCAGTTTCTTGGGAGTCCGGAATCAGCCCCAGCATTTT; CDR3 protein: CASSFLGVRNQPQHF
V gene: TRBV7-9; clone size: many; J gene: TRBJ2-2; D gene: -; CDR3 DNA: TGTGCCAGCAGCCCTCACAACGGGGAGCTGTTTTTT; CDR3 protein: CASSPHNGELFF
V gene: TRBV10-3; clone size: many; J gene: TRBJ2-1; D gene: TRBD2; CDR3 DNA: TGTGCCATCAGTGGGGCAACCGGGACTATCGGCAATGAGCAGTTCTTC; CDR3 protein: CAISGATGTIGNEQFF
V gene: TRBV6-1; clone size: few; J gene: TRBJ1-5; D gene: TRBD1; CDR3 DNA: TGTGCCAGCAGTCATGGACAGGGTAGCAATCAGCCCCAGCATTTT; CDR3 protein: CASSHGQGSNQPQHF
V gene: TRBV18; clone size: few; J gene: TRBJ1-2; D gene: TRBD1; CDR3 DNA: TGTGCCAGCTCACCGCGACAGGGACCCTATGGCTACACCTTC; CDR3 protein: CASSPRQGPYGYTF
V gene: TRBV5-1; clone size: few; J gene: TRBJ2-3; D gene: TRBD2; CDR3 DNA: TGCGCCAGCAGCCCTCCCCTTAGCGGGCCCACAGATACGCAGTATTTT; CDR3 protein: CASSPPLSGPTDTQYF
V gene: TRBV28; clone size: -; J gene: TRBJ2-7; D gene: -; CDR3 DNA: TGTGCCAGCAGTTTAGACCTGTCCGCGGTTTACGAGCAGTACTTC; CDR3 protein: CASSLDLSAVYEQYF
V gene: TRBV6-1; clone size: -; J gene: TRBJ2-7; D gene: -; CDR3 DNA: TGTGCCAGTCGTTTAAGGGGGTCCTACGAGCAGTACTTC; CDR3 protein: CASRLRGSYEQYF
V gene: TRBV14; clone size: -; J gene: TRBJ1-1; D gene: -; CDR3 DNA: TGTGCCAGCAGCCTTGCGGGCCCGAACACTGAAGCTTTCTTT; CDR3 protein: CASSLAGPNTEAFF
V gene: TRBV10-2; clone size: few; J gene: TRBJ1-4; D gene: -; CDR3 DNA: TGCGCCAGCGGGACATCGGTCGGTGAAAAACTGTTTTTT; CDR3 protein: CASGTSVGEKLFF
V gene: TRBV15; clone size: -; J gene: TRBJ2-1; D gene: TRBD2; CDR3 DNA: TGTGCCACCAGCAGGCACCCGGGACTAGCGGGAGGTAGATCCTACAATGAGCAGTTCTTC; CDR3 protein: CATSRHPGLAGGRSYNEQFF
V gene: TRBV28; clone size: -; J gene: TRBJ2-1; D gene: TRBD2; CDR3 DNA: TGTGCCACCGCTAACGGCGCGGGAGGGAATGAGCAGTTCTTC; CDR3 protein: CATANGAGGNEQFF
V gene: TRBV7-6; clone size: -; J gene: TRBJ2-1; D gene: -; CDR3 DNA: TGTGCCAGCAGCTTAGTTTGGGGCGATGAGCAGTTCTTC; CDR3 protein: CASSLVWGDEQFF
V gene: TRBV5-1; clone size: many; J gene: TRBJ2-2; D gene: TRBD2; CDR3 DNA: TGCGCCAGCAGGGAGAGCGGGGCGAACACCGGGGAGCTGTTTTTT; CDR3 protein: CASRESGANTGELFF
V gene: TRBV7-2; clone size: many; J gene: TRBJ1-1; D gene: -; CDR3 DNA: TGTGCCAGCAGCCTATCCAGGGCCACAAGAAACACTGAAGCTTTCTTT; CDR3 protein: CASSLSRATRNTEAFF
V gene: TRBV3-1; clone size: many; J gene: TRBJ2-2; D gene: -; CDR3 DNA: TGTGCCAGCAGCAAAATCTCCGCCGGGGAGCTGTTTTTT; CDR3 protein: CASSKISAGELFF
V gene: TRBV7-2; clone size: few; J gene: TRBJ2-2; D gene: -; CDR3 DNA: TGTGCCAGCAGCCCGGAAGGGGCCGGGGAGCTGTTTTTT; CDR3 protein: CASSPEGAGELFF
V gene: TRBV20-1; clone size: few; J gene: TRBJ2-2; D gene: TRBD2; CDR3 DNA: TGCAGTGCTAGAGTTTTAGGGACTAGCGGGAGGACCGGGGAGCTGTTTTTT; CDR3 protein: CSARVLGTSGRTGELFF
V gene: TRBV7-9; clone size: -; J gene: TRBJ1-5; D gene: -; CDR3 DNA: TGTGCCAGCAGCACCGGGACCAATCAGCCCCAGCATTTT; CDR3 protein: CASSTGTNQPQHF
V gene: TRBV14; clone size: -; J gene: TRBJ2-1; D gene: -; CDR3 DNA: TGTGCCAGCAGCCAAGATAGGACTGGCGATGAGCAGTTCTTC; CDR3 protein: CASSQDRTGDEQFF
V gene: TRBV7-7; clone size: many; J gene: TRBJ2-5; D gene: TRBD1; CDR3 DNA: TGTGCCAGCAGCTTAGCGGGACAGGTGGAGACCCAGTACTTC; CDR3 protein: CASSLAGQVETQYF
V gene: TRBV20-1; clone size: -; J gene: TRBJ2-2; D gene: TRBD2; CDR3 DNA: TGCAGTGCTAGACCTCCCGGACTAGCGAGAAACACCGGGGAGCTGTTTTTT; CDR3 protein: CSARPPGLARNTGELFF
V gene: TRBV7-3; clone size: few; J gene: TRBJ2-1; D gene: TRBD2; CDR3 DNA: TGTGCCAGCAGCCAGAGCGGGAGGAATGAGCAGTTCTTC; CDR3 protein: CASSQSGRNEQFF
V gene: TRBV11-3; clone size: -; J gene: TRBJ2-1; D gene: TRBD2; CDR3 DNA: TGTGCCAGCAGCTGGACTAGCCCGAGCTACAATGAGCAGTTCTTC; CDR3 protein: CASSWTSPSYNEQFF
V gene: TRBV6-5; clone size: -; J gene: TRBJ2-2; D gene: -; CDR3 DNA: TGTGCCGGGGGACGACTCGGGGAGCTGTTTTTT; CDR3 protein: CAGGRLGELFF
V gene: TRBV29-1; clone size: many; J gene: TRBJ2-1; D gene: TRBD1; CDR3 DNA: TGCAGCGTTGTGGGACAGGCCTACAATGAGCAGTTCTTC; CDR3 protein: CSVVGQAYNEQFF
V gene: TRBV5-1; clone size: many; J gene: TRBJ2-7; D gene: -; CDR3 DNA: TGCGCCAGCAGCTGGTTGGGGCTTGAGCAGTACTTC; CDR3 protein: CASSWLGLEQYF
V gene: TRBV15; clone size: many; J gene: TRBJ1-5; D gene: -; CDR3 DNA: TGTGCCACCAGCCCCGGGGGGGGTAGCAATCAGCCCCAGCATTTT; CDR3 protein: CATSPGGGSNQPQHF
V gene: TRBV30; clone size: -; J gene: TRBJ2-1; D gene: TRBD2; CDR3 DNA: TGTGCCCGCACGACTAGCGGAGTACATAATGAGCAGTTCTTC; CDR3 protein: CARTTSGVHNEQFF
V gene: TRBV5-1; clone size: many; J gene: TRBJ2-1; D gene: TRBD1; CDR3 DNA: TGCGCCAGCAGCTTTGGACAGGGCTTCGAGGGACGATTCTTC; CDR3 protein: CASSFGQGFEGRFF
V gene: TRBV20-1; clone size: many; J gene: TRBJ2-1; D gene: TRBD2; CDR3 DNA: TGCAGTGCGCCCGGACTAGCGGGGCTCAATGAGCAGTTCTTC; CDR3 protein: CSAPGLAGLNEQFF
V gene: TRBV30; clone size: -; J gene: TRBJ1-1; D gene: -; CDR3 DNA: TGTGCCTGGAGTGTACAGGTGAACACTGAAGCTTTCTTT; CDR3 protein: CAWSVQVNTEAFF
V gene: TRBV12-3/TRBV12-4; clone size: many; J gene: TRBJ1-6; D gene: -; CDR3 DNA: TGTGCCAGCGTCCGCGGGGAAAGCAATTCACCCCTCCACTTT; CDR3 protein: CASVRGESNSPLHF
V gene: TRBV5-1; clone size: many; J gene: TRBJ1-2; D gene: -; CDR3 DNA: TGCGCCAGCAGCTTAACGACAGGCCTACAGTATGGCTACACCTTC; CDR3 protein: CASSLTTGLQYGYTF
V gene: TRBV12-3/TRBV12-4; clone size: -; J gene: TRBJ2-5; D gene: -; CDR3 DNA: TGTGCCAGCACCACCCGCCGGGGGATTATAAGGGAGACCCAGTACTTC; CDR3 protein: CASTTRRGIIRETQYF
V gene: TRBV20-1; clone size: few; J gene: TRBJ2-7; D gene: TRBD1; CDR3 DNA: TGCAGTGCTACCCGTGGGACAGGGGACCCCTACGAGCAGTACTTC; CDR3 protein: CSATRGTGDPYEQYF
V gene: TRBV5-1; clone size: many; J gene: TRBJ2-1; D gene: TRBD2; CDR3 DNA: TGCGCCAGCAGCTCACTAGCGCCGAGCTACAATGAGCAGTTCTTC; CDR3 protein: CASSSLAPSYNEQFF
V gene: TRBV18; clone size: few; J gene: TRBJ2-7; D gene: TRBD1; CDR3 DNA: TGTGCCAGCTCCAAGGGGGTTGACAGGGACGAGCAGTACTTC; CDR3 protein: CASSKGVDRDEQYF
V gene: TRBV27; clone size: -; J gene: TRBJ2-1; D gene: -; CDR3 DNA: TGTGCCAGCAGCACGAACCACAATGAGCAGTTCTTC; CDR3 protein: CASSTNHNEQFF